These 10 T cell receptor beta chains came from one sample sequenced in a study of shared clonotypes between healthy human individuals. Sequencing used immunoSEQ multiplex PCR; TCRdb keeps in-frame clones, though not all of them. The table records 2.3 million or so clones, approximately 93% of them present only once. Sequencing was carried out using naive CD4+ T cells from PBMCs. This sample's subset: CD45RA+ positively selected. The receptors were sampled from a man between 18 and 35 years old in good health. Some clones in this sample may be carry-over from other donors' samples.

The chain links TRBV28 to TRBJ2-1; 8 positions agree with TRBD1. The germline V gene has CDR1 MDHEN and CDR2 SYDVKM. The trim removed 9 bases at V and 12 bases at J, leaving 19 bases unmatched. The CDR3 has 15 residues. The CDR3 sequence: CASKLGTGYNDWQFF. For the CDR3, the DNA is TGTGCCAGTAAACTCGGGACAGGCTATAATGATTGGCAGTTCTTC.

CDR3 sequence reads: CASRGTFLGTEAFF. The CDR3 coding sequence is TGTGCCAGCAGAGGGACCTTTCTAGGCACTGAAGCTTTCTTT. V usage is TRBV2 and J usage is TRBJ1-1, with a tentative D call TRBD1 (5 bases). The CDR3 extends over 14 amino acids. V shed 6 bases and J shed 4 bases, with 15 bases lying between them. From germline, CDR1 is SNHLY and CDR2 FYNNEI.

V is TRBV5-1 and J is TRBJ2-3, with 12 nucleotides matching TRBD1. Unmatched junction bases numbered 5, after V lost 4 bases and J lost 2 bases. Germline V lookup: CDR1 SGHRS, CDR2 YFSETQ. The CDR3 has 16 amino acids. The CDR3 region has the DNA TGCGCCAGCAGCCCGGGACAGGGGGCGAACACAGATACGCAGTATTTT. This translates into CASSPGQGANTDTQYF.

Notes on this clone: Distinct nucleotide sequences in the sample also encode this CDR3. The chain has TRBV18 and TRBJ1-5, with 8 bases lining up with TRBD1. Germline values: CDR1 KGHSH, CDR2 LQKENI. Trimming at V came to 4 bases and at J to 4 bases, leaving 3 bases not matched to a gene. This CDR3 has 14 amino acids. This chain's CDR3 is CASSLGQANQPQHF. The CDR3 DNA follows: TGTGCCAGCTCACTGGGACAGGCAAATCAGCCCCAGCATTTT.

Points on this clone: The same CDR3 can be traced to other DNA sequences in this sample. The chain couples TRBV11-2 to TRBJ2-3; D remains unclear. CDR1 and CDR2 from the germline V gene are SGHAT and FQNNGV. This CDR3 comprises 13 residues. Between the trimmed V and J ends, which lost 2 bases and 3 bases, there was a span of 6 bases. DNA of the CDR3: TGTGCCAGCAGCTTAAGTAGGACAGATACGCAGTATTTT. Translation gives CASSLSRTDTQYF.

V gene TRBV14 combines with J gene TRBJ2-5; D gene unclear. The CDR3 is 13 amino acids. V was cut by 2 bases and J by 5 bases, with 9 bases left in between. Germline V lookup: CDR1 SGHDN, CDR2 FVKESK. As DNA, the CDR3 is TGTGCCAGCAGCCAAAACATCGCGGAGACCCAGTACTTC. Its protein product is CASSQNIAETQYF.

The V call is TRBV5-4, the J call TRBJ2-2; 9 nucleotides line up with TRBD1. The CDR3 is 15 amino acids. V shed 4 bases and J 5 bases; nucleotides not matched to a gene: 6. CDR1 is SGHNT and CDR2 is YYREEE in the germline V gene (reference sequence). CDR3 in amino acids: CASSPDRGGTGELFF. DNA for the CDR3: TGTGCCAGCAGCCCGGACAGGGGAGGTACCGGGGAGCTGTTTTTT. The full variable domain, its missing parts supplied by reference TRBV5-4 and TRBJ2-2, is ETGVTQSPTHLIKTRGQQVTLRCSSQSGHNTVSWYQQALGQGPQFIFQYYREEENGRGNFPPRFSGLQFPNYSSELNVNALELDDSALYLCASSPDRGGTGELFFGEGSRLTVL.

The CDR3 region is CASSERTGREQYF. Written as DNA, the CDR3 is TGTGCCAGCAGTGAGCGGACAGGCCGCGAGCAGTACTTC. The V and J genes are TRBV6-1 and TRBJ2-7, with 7 bases aligning to TRBD1. V lost 3 bases and J lost 6; bases outside the gene matches: 5. CDR3 length: 13 residues. Germline loops: CDR1 MNHNS, CDR2 SASEGT.

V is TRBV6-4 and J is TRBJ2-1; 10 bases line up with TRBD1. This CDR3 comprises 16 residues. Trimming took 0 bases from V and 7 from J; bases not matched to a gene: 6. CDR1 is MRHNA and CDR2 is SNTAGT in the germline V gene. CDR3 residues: CASSDSPGQGRNEQFF. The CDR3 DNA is TGTGCCAGCAGTGACTCCCCGGGACAGGGGAGAAATGAGCAGTTCTTC.

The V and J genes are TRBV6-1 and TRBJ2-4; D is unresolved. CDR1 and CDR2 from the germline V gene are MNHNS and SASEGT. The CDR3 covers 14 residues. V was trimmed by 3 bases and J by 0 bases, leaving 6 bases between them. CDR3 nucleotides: TGTGCCAGCAGTGATCCGAGAGCCAAAAACATTCAGTACTTC. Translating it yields CASSDPRAKNIQYF.